The sequence of this T cell receptor beta chain was determined in a study of cytomegalovirus exposure and HLA in healthy donors. Study results and caveats: Certain sequence variants were highly shared and formed a cluster, and this cluster was likely a sequencing artifact.

This clone has just a few counts. Its antigen is as yet unknown. The PCR contained 60 Vbeta and 13 Jbeta primers. Profiled with immunoSEQ multiplex PCR; TCRdb holds only in-frame clones, not every one. The profile shows about 150,000 clones, 60% to 85% of them singletons. There are 17 residues in the CDR3. CDR1 and CDR2 (germline): SGHRS, YFSETQ. V lost 1 base, J lost 3 bases, and 10 bases stayed unmatched. The receptor comes from a woman aged 40 to 50 in good health and CMV-seronegative. The chain is built from TRBV5-1 and TRBJ1-1, with 9 bases matching TRBD1. Specimen: PBMCs. The CDR3 reads CASSLLPTGGGDTEAFF. Here the CDR3 DNA reads TGCGCCAGCAGCTTGTTGCCGACAGGGGGTGGGGACACTGAAGCTTTCTTT.